The 13 T cell receptor beta chains given below trace back to one sample, sequenced in a study of blood T cell repertoires in COVID-19. Profiling relied on immunoSEQ multiplex PCR, and the TCRdb table lists in-frame clones only, not all of them. Of 180,000 or so clones detected, 75% to 80% appear once; the ten largest clones hold roughly 8.7%. Sequenced: peripheral blood. The receptors stem from a woman aged 45-65 years with active or convalescent COVID-19.

In this sample, this clone turned up a few times. The CDR3 is CASRDRGRSEQFF. As DNA, the CDR3 is TGTGCCAGCAGGGACAGGGGGCGGAGTGAGCAGTTCTTC. This chain links TRBV5-8 with TRBJ2-1; 11 positions match TRBD1. V trimming: 5 bases; J trimming: 9 bases; junction bases outside the gene matches: 4. Germline assignment: CDR1 SGHTS and CDR2 YDEGEE. This CDR3 has 13 amino acids.

V and J are TRBV18 and TRBJ2-7; TRBD2 matches 12 bases. Per the germline V gene, CDR1 is KGHSH and CDR2 is LQKENI. J lost 0 bases, V lost 3 bases, and 6 bases had no gene match. The CDR3 totals 17 residues. CDR3 bases: TGTGCCAGCTCACCCTATGGACTAGCGGGGAGCTCCTACGAGCAGTACTTC. Its translation is CASSPYGLAGSSYEQYF.

The rearrangement joins TRBV7-2 to TRBJ2-5, with 11 bases aligning to TRBD1. The germline gives CDR1 SGHTA, CDR2 FQGNSA. Trimming cost V 5 bases and J 2 bases; bases outside gene matches: 4. The CDR3 spans 15 residues. The CDR3 DNA follows: TGTGCCAGCAGCAAGGGACAGGGGGTTCAAGAGACCCAGTACTTC. This sequence encodes CASSKGQGVQETQYF.

The rearrangement joins TRBV7-2 to TRBJ2-1; D possibly corresponds to TRBD2 (5 bases). Trimming pared 1 base from V and 9 bases from J, leaving 13 bases between. The CDR3 consists of 14 residues. The germline CDR1 and CDR2 sequences are SGHTA and FQGNSA. The CDR3: CASSLGSSWGEQFF. CDR3 nucleotide sequence: TGTGCCAGCAGCTTAGGATCTAGCTGGGGTGAGCAGTTCTTC.

The chain has TRBV4-3 and TRBJ1-2, with 10 bases lining up with TRBD1. CDR1 and CDR2 from the germline V gene are LGHNA and YSLEER. After removal of 0 bases from V and 14 bases from J, the junction contained 9 bases not matched to a gene. CDR3 length: 14 residues. The CDR3 spells CASSQDWTGGARTF. CDR3 bases: TGCGCCAGCAGCCAAGATTGGACAGGGGGGGCTAGGACCTTC.

The gene calls are TRBV10-3 and TRBJ2-2; 7 nucleotides line up with TRBD1. Trimming took 3 bases from V and 1 from J; bases not matched to a gene: 8. Looked up from germline, CDR1 is ENHRY and CDR2 is SYGVKD. The CDR3 contains 17 residues. The CDR3 nucleotides are TGTGCCATCAGTGACGTTCAGGGACAGCAGAACACCGGGGAGCTGTTTTTT. Its translation: CAISDVQGQQNTGELFF.

The V and J genes are TRBV19 and TRBJ2-2, with TRBD2 identical over 8 bases. The junction had 11 bases not matched to a gene; V was cut back by 7 bases and J by 4 bases. CDR3 length: 16 residues. The V gene's germline CDR1 is LNHDA and CDR2 SQIVND (reference sequence). The CDR3 here is CASMQFGGDRTGELFF. The CDR3 coding sequence is TGTGCCAGTATGCAATTCGGGGGGGATCGCACCGGGGAGCTGTTTTTT.

The gene calls are TRBV6-2 or TRBV6-3 and TRBJ1-2; 8 bases map to TRBD1. The V gene's germline CDR1 is MNHEY and CDR2 SVGEGT. Unmatched junction bases numbered 11, after V lost 6 bases and J lost 8 bases. CDR3 length: 14 residues. CDR3 sequence (DNA): TGTGCCAGCAGCCCCACTGGACAGGGCTGGGGCTACACCTTC. It specifies CASSPTGQGWGYTF.

DNA for the CDR3: TGTGCCAGCATCGGGGGGCGTGAAGCTTTCTTT. Translating gives CASIGGREAFF. The rearrangement links TRBV25-1 to TRBJ1-1, with D perhaps matching TRBD1 (6 bases). Germline-derived CDR1 and CDR2 are MGHDK and SYGVNS. This CDR3 is 11 amino acids long. The V gene lost 7 bases and the J gene lost 7 bases, with 10 bases spanning the gap.

The chain combines TRBV5-6 with TRBJ2-5; D not resolved. There are 11 residues in the CDR3. Trimming removed 1 base from V and 9 bases from J, with 7 bases in between. Germline CDR1 SGHDT, CDR2 YYEEEE. This chain's CDR3 is CASSLRSAQYF. The CDR3 nucleotides are TGTGCCAGCAGCTTGCGTTCAGCCCAGTACTTC.

The gene calls are TRBV20-1 and TRBJ2-1; no definite D call. Germline V lookup: CDR1 DFQATT, CDR2 SNEGSKA (reference sequence). The V end lost 3 bases, the J end lost 4 bases, and 19 bases lay between the germline ends. CDR3 length: 16 amino acids. CDR3 sequence reads: CSASRGGPSNYNEQFF. Written as DNA, the CDR3 is TGCAGTGCTAGTAGAGGCGGCCCTTCCAATTACAATGAGCAGTTCTTC.

The J gene is TRBJ1-5, the V gene TRBV27; maybe TRBD1 (5 bases). The V end lost 2 bases, the J end lost 0 bases, and 14 bases lay between the germline ends. Germline V gene sequence: CDR1 MNHEY, CDR2 SMNVEV (reference sequence). This CDR3 has 17 residues. The CDR3 protein is CASSLPAGTYSNQPQHF. CDR3 nucleotides: TGTGCCAGCAGTTTACCCGCAGGGACTTATAGCAATCAGCCCCAGCATTTT.

The chain is built from TRBV13 and TRBJ2-5, with TRBD1 matching 8 bases. J lost 2 bases, V lost 5 bases, and 7 bases had no gene match. CDR1 is PRHDT and CDR2 is FYEKMQ in the germline V gene (reference sequence). The CDR3 consists of 15 residues. CDR3 in DNA: TGTGCCAGCAGCCAGGGGGCTAGCGCGCAAGAGACCCAGTACTTC. Its protein is CASSQGASAQETQYF.